The 10 T cell receptor beta chains below were found in one sample sequenced in a study of blood T cell repertoires in COVID-19. Sequencing used immunoSEQ multiplex PCR; TCRdb keeps in-frame clones, though not all of them. The sample includes 35,000 to 50,000 clones, almost 90% of them seen just once. Sequenced: peripheral blood. Receptors were obtained from a man aged 50 to 60 with active COVID-19.

The chain combines TRBV19 with TRBJ1-1; TRBD1 matches 12 bases. CDR1 and CDR2 (germline): LNHDA, SQIVND (reference sequence). Trimming at V came to 1 base and at J to 7 bases, leaving 4 bases not matched to a gene. This CDR3 is 15 amino acids long. The CDR3 reads CASSIGDRGHDEAFF. CDR3 DNA: TGTGCCAGTAGTATAGGGGACAGGGGGCATGATGAAGCTTTCTTT.

The chain couples TRBV16 to TRBJ2-5, with a weak D call TRBD2 (6 bases). V gave up 6 bases and J gave up 9 bases, with 17 bases separating them. The CDR3 has 13 amino acids. CDR1 and CDR2 (germline): KGHSY, FQNENV. CDR3 DNA sequence: TGTGCCAGCAGTCTTCATGAAGTAGCGGCCCAGTACTTC. Protein: CASSLHEVAAQYF.

The chain has TRBV29-1 and TRBJ1-1; 10 bases line up with TRBD1. V lost 7 bases, J lost 1 base, and 3 bases stayed unmatched. Germline V gene data show CDR1 as SQVTM and CDR2 as ANQGSEA. The CDR3 is made up of 13 amino acids. DNA for the CDR3: TGCAGCGCCCGGGACAGGGGGAACACTGAAGCTTTCTTT. Translating it yields CSARDRGNTEAFF.

Written as DNA, the CDR3 is TGTGCCAGCGGATTGAGGGACAGACCCACAGATACGCAGTATTTT. Residues: CASGLRDRPTDTQYF. The chain links TRBV28 to TRBJ2-3, with 7 bases lining up with TRBD1. The CDR3 totals 15 residues. Unmatched junction bases numbered 10, after V lost 8 bases and J lost 2 bases. Germline CDR1 MDHEN, CDR2 SYDVKM.

This rearrangement joins TRBV6-5 to TRBJ1-6; TRBD1 matches at 9 bases. V was clipped by 0 bases and J by 10 bases; unmatched bases: 7. Germline V gene sequence: CDR1 MNHEY, CDR2 SVGAGI. The CDR3 has 16 amino acids. As DNA, the CDR3 is TGTGCCAGCAGTTACTCGAGGGGACAGGGACGATCACCCCTCCACTTT. It yields the protein CASSYSRGQGRSPLHF.

The rearrangement links TRBV5-1 to TRBJ2-2; 11 bases align to TRBD2. The trim removed 3 bases at V and 0 bases at J, leaving 10 bases unmatched. The germline V gene encodes CDR1 SGHRS and CDR2 YFSETQ. The CDR3 sequence is 19 residues long. CDR3 amino acids: CASSSPGTSGPANTGELFF. The CDR3 DNA is TGCGCCAGCAGCTCTCCCGGGACTAGCGGACCTGCGAACACCGGGGAGCTGTTTTTT.

V usage is TRBV2 and J usage is TRBJ1-4; D not certain. This CDR3 region has 14 residues. Trimming took off 3 bases at V and 1 base at J, with 6 bases between the two ends. In germline, CDR1 is SNHLY, CDR2 FYNNEI. This CDR3 reads CASSDDKTNEKLFF. In DNA, the CDR3 is TGTGCCAGCAGTGATGACAAAACTAATGAAAAACTGTTTTTT.

The rearrangement links TRBV18 to TRBJ2-3; 7 positions match TRBD1. The CDR3 spans 16 residues. The germline V gene has CDR1 KGHSH and CDR2 LQKENI. The ends lost 2 bases at V and 0 bases at J; junction bases unmatched: 5. Here the CDR3 reads CASSPTGVPSTDTQYF. CDR3 bases: TGTGCCAGCTCACCAACAGGGGTTCCTAGCACAGATACGCAGTATTTT.

V gene TRBV4-2 combines with J gene TRBJ2-3, with 10 bases fitting TRBD1. This CDR3 is 15 amino acids long. Germline V gives CDR1 LGHNA, CDR2 YNFKEQ. J was trimmed by 0 bases and V by 4 bases; bases with no gene match: 1. The CDR3: CASSLGQGSTDTQYF. Written as DNA, the CDR3 is TGTGCCAGCAGCCTGGGACAGGGGAGCACAGATACGCAGTATTTT.

The chain couples TRBV19 to TRBJ1-4; the D gene is possibly TRBD1 (5 bases). V was trimmed by 5 bases and J by 2 bases, leaving 12 bases between them. Per germline, CDR1 LNHDA and CDR2 SQIVND (reference sequence). CDR3 size: 15 residues. Written as DNA, the CDR3 is TGTGCCAGTAGTGCCCAGGGATCTACTAATGAAAAACTGTTTTTT. Translating gives CASSAQGSTNEKLFF.